The rows below give T cell receptor beta chains drawn from one sample of a study of post-analysis software for immune sequencing data. TCRdb ran MiXCR on the PCR reads and lists one entry per CDR3 protein. The table includes hundreds of thousands of distinct CDR3 sequences, 59% detected once. Sample: blood. The receptor set was obtained from a girl aged 2 to 10 with multiple sclerosis. Each CDR3 is given with its conserved first and last residue. D genes are given only for firm matches. Clone sizes are given selectively: once, few, many, or a class where the clone is expanded.

>TRBJ2-1|TRBV5-1|TRBD2|few
CASSAASLAGPYNEQFF
TGCGCCAGCAGCGCCGCTAGTTTAGCGGGACCCTACAATGAGCAGTTCTTC
>TRBJ2-5|TRBV4-3|NA|NA
CASSQDTGTSETQYF
TGCGCCAGCAGCCAAGATACAGGGACGTCAGAGACCCAGTACTTC
>TRBJ2-7|TRBV12-3/TRBV12-4|NA|few
CASSLTDTVSYEQYF
TGTGCCAGCTCTTTAACGGACACGGTCTCCTACGAGCAGTACTTC
>TRBJ2-7|TRBV5-1|TRBD1|NA
CASSLGAGQGDEQYF
TGCGCCAGCAGCTTGGGAGCGGGACAGGGAGACGAGCAGTACTTC
>TRBJ1-1|TRBV6-5|TRBD1|NA
CATRTGTEAFF
TGTGCCACCAGGACAGGGACTGAAGCTTTCTTT
>TRBJ2-5|TRBV12-3/TRBV12-4|NA|few
CASSLPRGTQYF
TGTGCCAGCAGTCTGCCCAGGGGGACCCAGTACTTC
>TRBJ2-5|TRBV20-1|TRBD2|NA
CSALGRAGLGETQYF
TGCAGTGCCCTTGGACGAGCGGGACTGGGAGAGACCCAGTACTTC
>TRBJ2-7|TRBV4-1|NA|NA
CASSQVHQGADRLYEQYF
TGCGCCAGCAGCCAAGTCCACCAAGGTGCCGACCGACTCTACGAGCAGTACTTC
>TRBJ2-7|TRBV5-1|TRBD1|NA
CASSGGQGFYEQYF
TGCGCCAGCAGCGGTGGACAGGGGTTCTACGAGCAGTACTTC
>TRBJ2-2|TRBV20-1|TRBD2|NA
CSARGTSGRHTGELFF
TGCAGTGCTAGAGGGACGAGCGGGAGGCACACCGGGGAGCTGTTTTTT
>TRBJ2-1|TRBV6-5|TRBD1|NA
CASRRDRAAYNEQFF
TGTGCCAGCAGGAGGGACAGGGCCGCCTACAATGAGCAGTTCTTC
>TRBJ1-1|TRBV9|NA|NA
CASSAGGRDTEAFF
TGTGCCAGCAGCGCCGGGGGGCGGGACACTGAAGCTTTCTTT
>TRBJ2-7|TRBV20-1|TRBD1|few
CSARGTGTYEQYF
TGCAGTGCTAGAGGGACAGGCACCTACGAGCAGTACTTC
>TRBJ2-1|TRBV7-9|NA|NA
CASVKGYNEQFF
TGTGCCAGCGTAAAGGGGTACAATGAGCAGTTCTTC
>TRBJ2-5|TRBV29-1|NA|NA
CSVPARNEETQYF
TGCAGCGTTCCAGCCAGGAACGAAGAGACCCAGTACTTC